What follows is one T cell receptor beta chain and its context. A much larger clone is a single base away; this may be a read error. Time point noted: newly diagnosed GD, antithyroid drugs for less than 3 months. From PBMCs, RNA was extracted and then used to make the TCR library. From germline, CDR1 is SEHNR and CDR2 FQNEAQ (reference sequence). Trimming removed 1 base from V and 6 bases from J, with 14 bases in between. The CDR3 runs to 15 residues. The sample belongs to a study of regulatory T cells in long-lasting Graves disease. TCR beta libraries were built with iRepertoire HTBI primers and Arm-PCR of CDR3 regions. TCRdb ran MiXCR on the multiplex PCR reads and lists one entry per CDR3 protein. The table records about half a million distinct CDR3 sequences, around 11% of them present only once. The data were also submitted as part of a second study, on T cells in Graves' hyperthyroidism and ophthalmopathy.

The source of this sequence is a woman in her thirties with Graves disease. Here the sequenced sample was peripheral blood mononuclear cells (PBMCs), taken at new diagnosis, from a patient treated with antithyroid drugs. This chain connects TRBV7-9 to TRBJ2-3; D gene unclear. The CDR3 nucleotides are TGTGCCAGCAGCTTAGGGGCAGCCCGGCCGGATACGCAGTATTTT. Protein product: CASSLGAARPDTQYF.